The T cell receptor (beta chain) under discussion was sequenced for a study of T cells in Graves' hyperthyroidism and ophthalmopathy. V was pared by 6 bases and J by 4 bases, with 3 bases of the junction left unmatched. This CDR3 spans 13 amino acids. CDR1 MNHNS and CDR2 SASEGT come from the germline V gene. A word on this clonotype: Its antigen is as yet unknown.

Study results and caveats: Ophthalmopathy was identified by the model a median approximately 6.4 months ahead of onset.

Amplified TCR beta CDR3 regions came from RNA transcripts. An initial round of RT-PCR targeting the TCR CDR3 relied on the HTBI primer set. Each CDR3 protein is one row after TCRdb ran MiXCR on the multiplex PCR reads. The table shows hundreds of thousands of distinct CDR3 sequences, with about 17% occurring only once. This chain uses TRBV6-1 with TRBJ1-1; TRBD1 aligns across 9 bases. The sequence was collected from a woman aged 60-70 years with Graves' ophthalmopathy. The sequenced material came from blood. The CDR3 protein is CASRGGQGTEAFF. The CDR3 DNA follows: TGTGCCAGCAGAGGGGGACAGGGCACTGAAGCTTTCTTT.